Listed below are T cell receptor beta chains from one sample, sequenced in a study of blood T cell repertoires in COVID-19. Data came from immunoSEQ multiplex PCR; TCRdb stores just in-frame clones and leaves some out. The sample yields 150,000 to 200,000 clones, 75% to 90% seen once. Sequencing was done on a sample of peripheral blood. Receptors were obtained from a human donor with active or convalescent COVID-19. The donor label of this sample is uncertain. Both conserved end residues are part of each CDR3. The D gene is left open where the match is weak.

cdr3_aa: CASSQRQGGGYTF
d_call: -
v_call: TRBV14

cdr3_aa: CASSYSDRGETEAFF
d_call: TRBD1
v_call: TRBV6-5

cdr3_aa: CASSEDRGLNEQYF
d_call: TRBD1
v_call: TRBV19

cdr3_aa: CASTTPKERGTGELFF
d_call: -
v_call: TRBV13

cdr3_aa: CASSFTGATNEKLFF
d_call: -
v_call: TRBV5-6

cdr3_aa: CASSLTAASGSREQFF
d_call: TRBD2
v_call: TRBV7-3

cdr3_aa: CASSGTGGGEQYF
d_call: TRBD1
v_call: TRBV5-4

cdr3_aa: CASSYGGKLFF
d_call: -
v_call: TRBV6-6

cdr3_aa: CASSQDLERRGGDTQYF
d_call: -
v_call: TRBV4-1

cdr3_aa: CASLDSQGVGNIQYF
d_call: TRBD1
v_call: TRBV2

cdr3_aa: CATLGWETQYF
d_call: -
v_call: TRBV10-3

cdr3_aa: CASSLAGRGQFF
d_call: -
v_call: TRBV5-6

cdr3_aa: CASSLSYSQAFF
d_call: -
v_call: TRBV11-2

cdr3_aa: CASSVAPTVNPGETQYF
d_call: -
v_call: TRBV9

cdr3_aa: CASSLGAGVSTDTQYF
d_call: TRBD2
v_call: TRBV5-4

cdr3_aa: CASSLNRGEGYTF
d_call: TRBD1
v_call: TRBV28

cdr3_aa: CASSERLSGGMSTDTQYF
d_call: -
v_call: TRBV2

cdr3_aa: CASSPTGGSPLHF
d_call: TRBD1
v_call: TRBV19

cdr3_aa: CASRSGTGGLQPQHF
d_call: TRBD1
v_call: TRBV6-6

cdr3_aa: CASSPTDSYEQYF
d_call: -
v_call: TRBV5-6

cdr3_aa: CSARAGGEQYF
d_call: TRBD2
v_call: TRBV20-1

cdr3_aa: CASSLFFATGHNYGYTF
d_call: -
v_call: TRBV7-2

cdr3_aa: CASSGGGASTDTQYF
d_call: -
v_call: TRBV25-1

cdr3_aa: CASSLDLVGEQYF
d_call: -
v_call: TRBV7-8

cdr3_aa: CASPGRPGELFF
d_call: -
v_call: TRBV5-1

cdr3_aa: CASTRLAGDHEQYF
d_call: TRBD2
v_call: TRBV6-5

cdr3_aa: CASSSLTGLGASTDTQYF
d_call: TRBD2
v_call: TRBV27

cdr3_aa: CASSTYVSGGASTDTQYF
d_call: -
v_call: TRBV18

cdr3_aa: CASSMRGALGEQYF
d_call: TRBD2
v_call: TRBV19

cdr3_aa: CASRGTGTSGRSYTQYF
d_call: TRBD2
v_call: TRBV19

cdr3_aa: CAMRPGQGVDTQYF
d_call: TRBD1
v_call: TRBV10-3

cdr3_aa: CASSSTKFASAGREDTQYF
d_call: -
v_call: TRBV7-9

cdr3_aa: CASSRGRNTEAFF
d_call: -
v_call: TRBV28

cdr3_aa: CASSTIGVRNTIYF
d_call: -
v_call: TRBV19

cdr3_aa: CASSLLEETGANVLTF
d_call: -
v_call: TRBV5-4

cdr3_aa: CASSQEWGGRGDEQFF
d_call: -
v_call: TRBV3-1/TRBV3-2

cdr3_aa: CASSEGTVKYNEQFF
d_call: -
v_call: TRBV6-1

cdr3_aa: CASSEGGWKETQYF
d_call: -
v_call: TRBV9

cdr3_aa: CAVQGGNTGELFF
d_call: -
v_call: TRBV6-5

cdr3_aa: CASSLRGTGNSPLHF
d_call: TRBD1
v_call: TRBV27

cdr3_aa: CASSHPLAGYYNEQFF
d_call: TRBD2
v_call: TRBV4-1

cdr3_aa: CASSYLSGRGAKNIQYF
d_call: TRBD2
v_call: TRBV25-1

cdr3_aa: CASSFTSGTKNIQYF
d_call: TRBD2
v_call: TRBV5-6

cdr3_aa: CASSWTATATNEKLFF
d_call: -
v_call: TRBV5-5

cdr3_aa: CASTKTGVGVETQYF
d_call: TRBD1
v_call: TRBV5-4

cdr3_aa: CASSLEGGRDQPQHF
d_call: -
v_call: TRBV5-1

cdr3_aa: CAISQQAGALRNEQYF
d_call: -
v_call: TRBV10-3

cdr3_aa: CASSFGGQGANEQYF
d_call: TRBD1
v_call: TRBV27

cdr3_aa: CASSLGGGGTDTQYF
d_call: -
v_call: TRBV5-1

cdr3_aa: CASSPLAGITDTQYF
d_call: TRBD2
v_call: TRBV18

cdr3_aa: CASSQASDSREAQYF
d_call: TRBD2
v_call: TRBV3-1/TRBV3-2

cdr3_aa: CASSVASSNEKLFF
d_call: -
v_call: TRBV9

cdr3_aa: CASSDSYLRLAGADTQYF
d_call: TRBD2
v_call: TRBV25-1

cdr3_aa: CASSSAFRDRGDTNYGYTF
d_call: TRBD1
v_call: TRBV7-6